The 28 T cell receptor beta chains given below trace back to one sample, sequenced in a study of neurological immune-mediated disorders. TCRdb fed the 5' RACE reads into MiXCR, producing one record per CDR3 protein. The data show about 46,000 distinct CDR3 sequences, around 2% seen once. Input material: PBMCs. All receptors come from a woman aged 40 to 55 with multiple sclerosis.

There are many counts of this clonotype. This chain joins TRBV20-1 and TRBJ2-7; 11 bases fit TRBD2. Germline V gene lookup returns CDR1 DFQATT and CDR2 SNEGSKA (reference sequence). Trimming cost V 3 bases and J 2 bases; bases outside gene matches: 6. The CDR3 is 15 residues long. The chain's CDR3 is CSASLAGGVAYEQYF. CDR3 nucleotide sequence: TGCAGTGCTAGTCTAGCGGGGGGAGTAGCCTACGAGCAGTACTTC.

This clonotype was observed at least ten times. The rearrangement joins TRBV5-1 to TRBJ1-4, with 11 bases lining up with TRBD1. V lost 3 bases and J lost 7; bases outside the gene matches: 2. CDR3 length: 14 amino acids. The germline V gene encodes CDR1 SGHRS and CDR2 YFSETQ. The DNA of the CDR3 is TGCGCCAGCAGCTCCGGGACAGGGGGTGAAAAACTGTTTTTT. Encoded protein: CASSSGTGGEKLFF.

This clonotype has a count of ten or more. The chain has TRBV12-3 or TRBV12-4 and TRBJ2-5; D remains unclear. This CDR3 comprises 11 residues. V shed 5 bases and J shed 9 bases, with 10 bases lying between them. CDR3 DNA sequence: TGTGCCAGCAGTCTTACAATGGCCCAGTACTTC. Encoded protein: CASSLTMAQYF.

This clonotype was counted ten times or more. This rearrangement joins TRBV4-1 to TRBJ1-3, with unresolved D. Germline CDR1 is MGHRA and CDR2 is YSYEKL. The V and J ends lost 5 bases and 4 bases respectively, with 15 bases between them. This CDR3 comprises 15 residues. CDR3 in DNA: TGCGCCAGCAGCAGGATCCGAGAAGAGGGAAACACCATATATTTT. This sequence encodes CASSRIREEGNTIYF.

With regard to this clonotype: The junction does not match germline at one end; this may be a read error. The V gene is TRBV18, the J gene TRBJ1-2; 7 bases agree with TRBD1. The CDR3 loop spans 12 amino acids. Germline assignment: CDR1 KGHSH and CDR2 LQKENI. The CDR3, as DNA: TGTGACAGCTCAACGGGGACAGATGGCTACACCTTC. Amino acids: CDSSTGTDGYTF.

This clonotype appeared many times. The genes are TRBV20-1 and TRBJ1-4; unclear D gene. V lost 1 base and J lost 5, with 5 bases in between. The germline gives CDR1 DFQATT, CDR2 SNEGSKA (reference sequence). This CDR3 contains 12 residues. CDR3 in amino acids: CSARGPNEKLFF. CDR3 DNA: TGCAGTGCTAGAGGCCCGAATGAAAAACTGTTTTTT.

This clonotype was counted many times. CDR3 bases: TGCGCCAGCAGCCCAGCGGGGGGCCCCGGGGAGCTGTTTTTT. Translating it yields CASSPAGGPGELFF. The genes are TRBV5-1 and TRBJ2-2, with TRBD2 matching over 9 bases. This CDR3 has 14 amino acids. Germline CDR1 SGHRS, CDR2 YFSETQ. J lost 6 bases, V lost 4 bases, and 4 bases had no gene match.

This clonotype was counted many times. The chain has TRBV10-3 and TRBJ2-7; 10 bases are shared with TRBD1. CDR1 is ENHRY, CDR2 SYGVKD, per germline. With 10 bases clipped from V and 5 bases from J, the junction kept 11 bases outside the gene matches. This CDR3 comprises 14 residues. This CDR3 is CATAEGQGFDEQYF. CDR3 DNA sequence: TGTGCCACGGCGGAGGGACAGGGGTTCGACGAGCAGTACTTC.

This rearrangement joins TRBV10-3 to TRBJ1-3; 9 bases match TRBD1. The V gene end was trimmed by 7 bases and the J gene end by 12 bases; junction bases not matched to a gene: 19. CDR1 is ENHRY, CDR2 SYGVKD, per germline. This CDR3 contains 16 residues. The CDR3 nucleotides are TGTGCCATCACGAGGGACAGGGAGCTCTCTGGAAAAAACATATATTTT. Translating gives CAITRDRELSGKNIYF.

This clonotype has a count of ten or more. The rearrangement joins TRBV20-1 to TRBJ2-2; possible D gene TRBD2, 6 bases. V lost 1 base, J lost 7 bases, and 10 bases lay in between. From germline, CDR1 is DFQATT and CDR2 SNEGSKA (reference sequence). This CDR3 has 13 amino acids. The CDR3 DNA reads as TGCAGTGCTAGAGCCGGGGGAGGCGGGGAGCTGTTTTTT. Protein: CSARAGGGGELFF.

This clonotype was seen at least ten times. V gene TRBV5-1 combines with J gene TRBJ2-7, with 7 bases identical to TRBD2. The CDR3 has 11 amino acids. V shed 4 bases, J shed 7 bases, and the junction held 2 bases outside the gene matches. Germline values: CDR1 SGHRS, CDR2 YFSETQ. The DNA for the CDR3 is TGCGCCAGCAGCCAACTAGCGGAGCAGTACTTC. Translation: CASSQLAEQYF. The full variable domain, rest sourced from reference TRBV5-1 and TRBJ2-7, is KAGVTQTPRYLIKTRGQQVTLSCSPISGHRSVSWYQQTPGQGLQFLFEYFSETQRNKGNFPGRFSGRQFSNSRSEMNVSTLELGDSALYLCASSQLAEQYFGPGTRLTVT.

This clonotype was detected many times. The V call is TRBV5-1, the J call TRBJ2-1; 7 nucleotides align to TRBD2. From germline, CDR1 is SGHRS and CDR2 YFSETQ. CDR3 length: 15 amino acids. J was trimmed by 6 bases and V by 0 bases; bases with no gene match: 6. The CDR3 region has the DNA TGCGCCAGCAGCTTGGTGGCGGGGGAGCTCAATGAGCAGTTCTTC. Its protein product is CASSLVAGELNEQFF.

This clonotype was seen at least ten times. The DNA for the CDR3 is TGTGCCACCAGCAGCCGGGACGGGTACTCTGGGGCCAACGTCCTGACTTTC. Its protein product is CATSSRDGYSGANVLTF. The rearrangement joins TRBV15 to TRBJ2-6; D is perhaps TRBD1 or TRBD2 (5 bases each). The CDR3 totals 17 residues. The V gene's germline CDR1 is LNHNV and CDR2 YYDKDF (reference sequence). Trimming cost V 3 bases and J 0 bases, with 12 bases left between them.

This clonotype showed up many times. This chain connects TRBV20-1 to TRBJ2-1; D perhaps matches TRBD2 (6 bases). With 5 bases removed from V and 0 bases from J, the gap between germline ends came to 14 bases. CDR1 and CDR2 from the germline V gene are DFQATT and SNEGSKA (reference sequence). This CDR3 spans 15 amino acids. In DNA, the CDR3 is TGCAGTGCTCCCCGCGGGGAGAGCTCCTACAATGAGCAGTTCTTC. As protein: CSAPRGESSYNEQFF.

Ten or more counts support this clonotype. The rearrangement links TRBV20-1 to TRBJ2-3; 12 nucleotides match TRBD1. The CDR3 has 16 residues. With 5 bases clipped from V and 3 bases from J, the junction kept 9 bases outside the gene matches. Germline lookup yields CDR1 DFQATT and CDR2 SNEGSKA (reference sequence). CDR3 region: CSARGQGAGVTDTQYF. In DNA form, the CDR3 reads TGCAGTGCTCGGGGACAGGGGGCAGGGGTAACAGATACGCAGTATTTT.

The sample holds many counts of this clonotype. The rearrangement links TRBV11-2 to TRBJ2-7, with 7 nucleotides matching TRBD2. CDR1 is SGHAT, CDR2 FQNNGV, per germline. CDR3 length equals 15 residues. V shed 1 base, J shed 4 bases, and the junction held 7 bases outside the gene matches. The CDR3 loop is CASSLVGGGPYEQYF. The CDR3 DNA follows: TGTGCCAGCAGCTTAGTGGGCGGGGGTCCTTACGAGCAGTACTTC.

This clonotype was seen many times. The chain uses TRBV3-1 and TRBJ2-2; 7 nucleotides match TRBD1. Germline V gene sequence: CDR1 LGHDT, CDR2 YNNKEL (reference sequence). V trimming: 6 bases; J trimming: 6 bases; junction bases outside the gene matches: 4. This CDR3 has 13 residues. This CDR3 is CASRTGLAGELFF. The CDR3 bases are TGTGCCAGCAGGACAGGGTTGGCCGGGGAGCTGTTTTTT.

This clonotype has ten or more counts. The chain combines TRBV29-1 with TRBJ2-7, with a tentative D call TRBD1 (5 bases). Trimming took off 6 bases at V and 0 bases at J, with 15 bases between the two ends. Germline CDR1 SQVTM, CDR2 ANQGSEA. The CDR3 totals 14 residues. This CDR3 reads CSVTYDSSSYEQYF. The CDR3 coding sequence is TGCAGCGTGACCTACGACAGCAGCTCCTACGAGCAGTACTTC.

This clonotype was found many times. The rearrangement links TRBV6-1 to TRBJ2-1; no clear D gene. The CDR3 is 13 amino acids. Germline V gene sequence: CDR1 MNHNS, CDR2 SASEGT. V lost 8 bases and J 4 bases, leaving 12 bases between the germline ends. DNA of the CDR3: TGTGCCAGCGTTGGACGAGTGTACAATGAGCAGTTCTTC. This gives the protein CASVGRVYNEQFF.

Ten or more counts support this clonotype. The rearrangement uses TRBV7-3 and TRBJ2-1; D call uncertain. In germline, CDR1 is SGHTA, CDR2 FQGTGA. This CDR3 has 13 amino acids. The V end was cut by 2 bases, the J end by 6 bases, with 8 bases between. CDR3 sequence reads: CASSLFLGNEQFF. The CDR3 DNA reads as TGTGCCAGCAGCTTATTCTTGGGCAATGAGCAGTTCTTC.

This clonotype was detected many times. This rearrangement joins TRBV7-9 to TRBJ2-1; TRBD1 might be the D (5 bases). The CDR3 extends over 13 amino acids. V lost 8 bases and J 1 base, leaving 9 bases between the germline ends. Per the germline V gene, CDR1 is SEHNR and CDR2 is FQNEAQ (reference sequence). In DNA, the CDR3 is TGTGCCAGCGTTGACAGTTCCTACAATGAGCAGTTCTTC. Translation: CASVDSSYNEQFF.

This clonotype came up many times. The V and J genes are TRBV3-1 and TRBJ2-1, with D perhaps TRBD2 (5 bases). The V and J ends lost 4 bases and 8 bases respectively, with 15 bases between them. The CDR3 has 14 residues. The germline gives CDR1 LGHDT, CDR2 YNNKEL (reference sequence). The CDR3 DNA reads as TGTGCCAGCAGCCCGGGATATCTAAGCCATGAGCAGTTCTTC. It codes for CASSPGYLSHEQFF.

This clonotype was found many times. The chain couples TRBV9 to TRBJ1-6; TRBD1 might be the D (6 bases). Germline CDR1 is SGDLS and CDR2 is YYNGEE. The CDR3 contains 16 residues. Trimming pared 2 bases from V and 0 bases from J, leaving 9 bases between. The CDR3 DNA is TGTGCCAGCAGCGTGGGGGCAAGCTCCTATAATTCACCCCTCCACTTT. It codes for CASSVGASSYNSPLHF. The full variable domain, rest sourced from reference TRBV9 and TRBJ1-6, is DSGVTQTPKHLITATGQRVTLRCSPRSGDLSVYWYQQSLDQGLQFLIQYYNGEERAKGNILERFSAQQFPDLHSELNLSSLELGDSALYFCASSVGASSYNSPLHFGNGTRLTVT.

This clonotype was recorded many times. The genes are TRBV5-1 and TRBJ2-7; TRBD1 matches 8 bases. The trim removed 4 bases at V and 7 bases at J, leaving 4 bases unmatched. The germline V gene has CDR1 SGHRS and CDR2 YFSETQ. The CDR3 length is 12 residues. DNA for the CDR3: TGCGCCAGCAGCCAGACAGGGGTGGAGCAGTACTTC. Residues: CASSQTGVEQYF. Based on the CDR3 plus reference TRBV5-1 and TRBJ2-7, the full variable domain is KAGVTQTPRYLIKTRGQQVTLSCSPISGHRSVSWYQQTPGQGLQFLFEYFSETQRNKGNFPGRFSGRQFSNSRSEMNVSTLELGDSALYLCASSQTGVEQYFGPGTRLTVT.

Many counts were recorded for this clonotype. The chain has TRBV20-1 and TRBJ2-7, with D unresolved. Germline CDR1 and CDR2: DFQATT and SNEGSKA (reference sequence). The CDR3 has 14 residues. With 0 bases removed from V and 4 bases from J, the gap between germline ends came to 13 bases. The CDR3 DNA reads TGCAGTGCTAGAGATGCGCAGGACCTTTACGAGCAGTACTTC. It encodes CSARDAQDLYEQYF.

This clonotype was seen ten or more times. The CDR3 DNA reads TGCAGTGCTAGGAGGCCGGGGCAGGGGGCTGGGGCTTTCTTT. The encoded protein is CSARRPGQGAGAFF. The genes are TRBV20-1 and TRBJ1-1; TRBD1 aligns across 8 bases. This CDR3 is built from 14 residues. In germline, CDR1 is DFQATT, CDR2 SNEGSKA (reference sequence). V trimming: 3 bases; J trimming: 11 bases; junction bases outside the gene matches: 14.

This clonotype came up many times. The V and J genes are TRBV14 and TRBJ1-1, with D hard to call. This CDR3 has 16 residues. Trimming stripped 2 bases from V and 1 base from J, with 14 bases between. From germline, CDR1 is SGHDN and CDR2 FVKESK. The CDR3 DNA is TGTGCCAGCAGCCAATACGAAGGTTTTTCGAACACTGAAGCTTTCTTT. Protein product: CASSQYEGFSNTEAFF.

This clonotype was detected ten times or more. The genes are TRBV19 and TRBJ1-5, with 7 nucleotides matching TRBD1. The CDR3 has 14 amino acids. Germline values: CDR1 LNHDA, CDR2 SQIVND (reference sequence). The junction had 8 bases not matched to a gene; V was cut back by 5 bases and J by 7 bases. CDR3 nucleotide sequence: TGTGCCAGTAGTCGACAGGGAGTAGGGCAGCCCCAGCATTTT. Its protein product is CASSRQGVGQPQHF.